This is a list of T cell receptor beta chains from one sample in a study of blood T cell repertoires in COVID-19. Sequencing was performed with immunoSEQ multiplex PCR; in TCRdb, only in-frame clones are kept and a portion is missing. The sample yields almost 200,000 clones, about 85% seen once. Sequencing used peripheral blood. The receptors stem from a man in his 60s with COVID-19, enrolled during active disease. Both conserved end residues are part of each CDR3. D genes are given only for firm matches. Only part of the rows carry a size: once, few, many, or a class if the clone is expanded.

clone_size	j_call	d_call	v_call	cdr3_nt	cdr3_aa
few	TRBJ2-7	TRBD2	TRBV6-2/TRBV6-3	TGTGCCAGCAGCCCCTGGGGGGGAAAGGAGCAGTACTTC	CASSPWGGKEQYF
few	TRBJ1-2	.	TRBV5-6	TGTGCCAGCAGCTACAAATCCAGAGGGTATGGCTACACCTTC	CASSYKSRGYGYTF
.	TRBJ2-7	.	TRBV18	TGTGCCAGCTCACCCGACCTGGGGGGCGAGCAGTACTTC	CASSPDLGGEQYF
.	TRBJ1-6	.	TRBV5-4	TGTGCCAGCAGCTTCGGAGGGCCCCTCCACTTT	CASSFGGPLHF
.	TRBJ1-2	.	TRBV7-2	TGTGCCAGCAGCCCTTGGAGGGGGGGGGAGTACGATGGCTACACCTTC	CASSPWRGGEYDGYTF
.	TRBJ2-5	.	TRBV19	TGTGCCAGTTCCGGAGGGCTCCTCGAGACCCAGTACTTC	CASSGGLLETQYF
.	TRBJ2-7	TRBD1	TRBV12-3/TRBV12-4	TGTGCCAGCAGTTTGACAGGGGGCTACGAGCAGTACTTC	CASSLTGGYEQYF
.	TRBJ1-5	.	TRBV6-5	TGTGCCAGCAGTTACTCGCCGGGTTCTAATCAGCCCCAGCATTTT	CASSYSPGSNQPQHF
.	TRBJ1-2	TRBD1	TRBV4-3	TGCGCCAGCAGCCAAGATTGGGACAGTAACTATGGCTACACCTTC	CASSQDWDSNYGYTF
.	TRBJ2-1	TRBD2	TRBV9	TGTGCCAGCAGCGTAGAGGGGACTAGCGGTTACAATGAGCAGTTCTTC	CASSVEGTSGYNEQFF
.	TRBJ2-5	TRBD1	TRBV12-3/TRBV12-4	TGTGCCAGCAGTCCCGGACAGGGAAGAGCCCAGTACTTC	CASSPGQGRAQYF
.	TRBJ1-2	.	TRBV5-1	TGCGCCAGCAGCTTGGTTGAGGCTAACTATGGCTACACCTTC	CASSLVEANYGYTF
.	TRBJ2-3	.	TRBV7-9	TGTGCCAGCACCTCATCAGGTCCGAGCACAGATACGCAGTATTTT	CASTSSGPSTDTQYF
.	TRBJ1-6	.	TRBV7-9	TGTGCCAGCAGCTTAGCGCTGGGAGGAAATTCACCCCTCCACTTT	CASSLALGGNSPLHF
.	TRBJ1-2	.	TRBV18	TGTGCCAGCTCACCACGAGAGAATGGCTACACCTTC	CASSPRENGYTF
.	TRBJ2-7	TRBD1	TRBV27	TGTGCCAGCAGTTCGGACAGGGCCCACTACGAGCAGTACTTC	CASSSDRAHYEQYF
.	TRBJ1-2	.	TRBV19	TGTGCCAGTAGTCCAGGGGCTGGTGGCTACACCTTC	CASSPGAGGYTF
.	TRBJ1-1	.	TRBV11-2	TGTGCCAGCAGCCCTCAGGCCCTGAACACTGAAGCTTTCTTT	CASSPQALNTEAFF
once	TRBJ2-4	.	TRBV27	TGTGCCAGCAGTCCCCAATCGCCACAGGGTGCTCGAATATCCAAAAACATTCAGTACTTC	CASSPQSPQGARISKNIQYF
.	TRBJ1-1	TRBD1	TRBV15	TGTGCCACCAGCAGGAGCGACAGGGCGGGGACTGAAGCTTTCTTT	CATSRSDRAGTEAFF
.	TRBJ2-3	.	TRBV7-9	TGTGCCAGCAGCTCGCGGGGGCCAGATACGCAGTATTTT	CASSSRGPDTQYF
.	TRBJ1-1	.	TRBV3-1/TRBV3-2	TGTGCCAGCAGCCAAAACCTGCTGTGCGTCTTT	CASSQNLLCVF
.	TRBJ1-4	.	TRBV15	TGTGCCACCAGCAGAGGTGACACGGTTGGGGAAAAACTGTTTTTT	CATSRGDTVGEKLFF